This passage covers 16 T cell receptor beta chains from one sample sequenced in a study of T cells in Graves' hyperthyroidism and ophthalmopathy. RNA transcripts yielded amplified TCR beta CDR3 regions. The HTBI primer set drove a first-round RT-PCR of the TCR CDR3. TCRdb reprocessed the multiplex PCR reads with MiXCR, giving one entry per CDR3 protein. The profile covers 600,000 to 800,000 distinct CDR3 sequences, with 30% to 40% appearing a single time and 31% taken by the ten largest. Material for sequencing was blood. The origin of the receptors is a woman between 40 and 50 years old with Graves' hyperthyroidism.

The chain has TRBV5-1 and TRBJ1-2, with a tentative D call TRBD1 (5 bases). Looked up from germline, CDR1 is SGHRS and CDR2 is YFSETQ. The CDR3 totals 14 residues. V lost 1 base and J 4 bases, leaving 11 bases between the germline ends. CDR3 in DNA: TGCGCCAGCAGCTTGTCCCCAGGGACCTATGGCTACACCTTC. Protein: CASSLSPGTYGYTF.

This clonotype was found many times. The rearrangement uses TRBV7-2 and TRBJ2-7; TRBD1 matches at 8 bases. V was clipped by 5 bases and J by 0 bases; unmatched bases: 6. Germline V gene lookup returns CDR1 SGHTA and CDR2 FQGNSA. The CDR3 is 15 amino acids. Here the CDR3 DNA reads TGTGCCAGCAGCCCCGACAGGGGTCGCTCCTACGAGCAGTACTTC. This codes for CASSPDRGRSYEQYF.

The sample holds a few counts of this clonotype. The rearrangement joins TRBV28 to TRBJ2-5, with 12 bases aligning to TRBD2. CDR1 and CDR2 from the germline V gene are MDHEN and SYDVKM. CDR3 length equals 14 residues. V lost 5 bases and J lost 4; bases outside the gene matches: 2. The CDR3 DNA follows: TGTGCCAGCAGTGTGACTAGCGGGAGAGAGACCCAGTACTTC. Its translation is CASSVTSGRETQYF.

This chain joins TRBV5-8 and TRBJ2-2, with D unclear. V was trimmed by 4 bases and J by 1 base, leaving 2 bases between them. The length of the CDR3 is 12 residues. CDR1 and CDR2 from the germline V gene are SGHTS and YDEGEE. The CDR3 DNA reads as TGTGCCAGCAGCATGAACACCGGGGAGCTGTTTTTT. It translates to CASSMNTGELFF.

This clonotype was found many times. The chain joins TRBV10-3 to TRBJ2-5; D possibly corresponds to TRBD1 (6 bases). This CDR3 has 15 amino acids. Germline V lookup: CDR1 ENHRY, CDR2 SYGVKD. Trimming removed 4 bases at V and 5 bases at J, with 17 bases between. CDR3 region: CAISVGRGNSETQYF. The CDR3 nucleotides read TGTGCCATCAGTGTGGGCAGGGGTAATTCGGAGACCCAGTACTTC.

In regard to this clonotype: A read error may be the cause here, since a much bigger clone is one base away. This chain connects TRBV24-1 to TRBJ1-1, with D unresolved. Germline V gene sequence: CDR1 KGHDR, CDR2 SFDVKD. The length of the CDR3 is 14 residues. The CDR3 DNA follows: TGTGCCACCCATAGTGGAGGGAAGAACGCTGAAGCTTTCTTT. Protein product: CATHSGGKNAEAFF.

This CDR3 is CASSPPGLGATQYF. DNA for the CDR3: TGTGCCAGCAGCCCTCCGGGACTCGGCGCGACCCAGTACTTC. The chain joins TRBV11-2 to TRBJ2-5; TRBD2 is a possible D gene (6 bases). The CDR3 is 14 residues long. The germline V and J ends were trimmed by 5 bases and 7 bases, with 17 bases remaining between them. The germline V gene encodes CDR1 SGHAT and CDR2 FQNNGV.

This clonotype was recorded a few times. The CDR3 DNA reads TGTGCCATCAGTGAGCAAACGGGGGGACTACCCTACGAGCAGTACTTC. Its protein is CAISEQTGGLPYEQYF. This chain connects TRBV10-3 to TRBJ2-7, with 7 bases matching TRBD2. V dropped 2 bases and J dropped 2; count of bases not matched to a gene: 9. Germline-derived CDR1 and CDR2 are ENHRY and SYGVKD. The CDR3 is 16 amino acids.

The sample holds a few counts of this clonotype. The chain uses TRBV7-2 and TRBJ2-2, with D uncertain. Germline CDR1 and CDR2: SGHTA and FQGNSA. With 1 base removed from V and 5 bases from J, the gap between germline ends came to 5 bases. CDR3 size: 13 residues. CDR3 region: CASSLVQTGELFF. Written as DNA, the CDR3 is TGTGCCAGCAGCTTAGTGCAGACCGGGGAGCTGTTTTTT.

The CDR3, as DNA: TGCAGCGTTGAGGGGACAGACAGCAATGAGCAGTTCTTC. Its translation is CSVEGTDSNEQFF. This chain joins TRBV29-1 and TRBJ2-1; 7 positions match TRBD1. The V gene's germline CDR1 is SQVTM and CDR2 ANQGSEA. The CDR3 consists of 13 residues. Trimming took 3 bases from V and 6 from J; bases not matched to a gene: 5.

This clonotype was detected a few times. The chain employs TRBV12-3 or TRBV12-4 and TRBJ1-2; 7 bases map to TRBD1. V trimming: 3 bases; J trimming: 5 bases; junction bases outside the gene matches: 12. The CDR3 covers 16 residues. CDR3 residues: CASSFTYRGNVYGYTF. In nucleotides, the CDR3 is TGTGCCAGCAGTTTCACTTACAGGGGAAACGTTTATGGCTACACCTTC.

The chain employs TRBV7-9 and TRBJ2-7; D may match TRBD1 or TRBD2 (5 bases each). Looked up from germline, CDR1 is SEHNR and CDR2 is FQNEAQ (reference sequence). V lost 4 bases and J lost 3, with 19 bases in between. The CDR3 loop spans 16 amino acids. CDR3 nucleotide sequence: TGTGCCAGCAGCTCCTACTGGGGGACGGACCACTACGAGCAGTACTTC. Protein: CASSSYWGTDHYEQYF. The full variable domain, in which reference TRBV7-9 and TRBJ2-7 provide the parts outside the CDR3, is DTGVSQNPRHKITKRGQNVTFRCDPISEHNRLYWYRQTLGQGPEFLTYFQNEAQLEKSRLLSDRFSAERPKGSFSTLEIQRTEQGDSAMYLCASSSYWGTDHYEQYFGPGTRLTVT.

This clonotype is a singleton in its sample. Mismatch with germline at one junction end may stem from a read error. The chain joins TRBV9 to TRBJ2-5, with 11 bases aligning to TRBD2. The CDR3 has 15 residues. From germline, CDR1 is SGDLS and CDR2 YYNGEE. CDR3 nucleotide sequence: TGTGCCGGCAGCGTCGGGACTAGCGGCCAAGAGACCCAGTACTTC. As protein: CAGSVGTSGQETQYF.

This clonotype was counted between two and nine times. The chain links TRBV12-3 or TRBV12-4 to TRBJ2-5; 11 bases agree with TRBD2. With V trimmed by 5 bases and J by 7 bases, 6 bases remained unmatched. CDR3 length: 14 amino acids. The DNA of the CDR3 is TGTGCCAGCAGTACCACTAGCGGGGGTTCGACCCAGTACTTC. This codes for CASSTTSGGSTQYF.

About this clonotype: A read error is possible here, since a much larger clone lies one base away. This chain links TRBV10-3 with TRBJ1-4; no clear D. The CDR3 is made up of 14 amino acids. Looked up from germline, CDR1 is ENHRY and CDR2 is SYGVKD. The CDR3 nucleotides read TGTGCCACCAGTGACCCGGACTCTAATGATAAACTGTTTTTT. Its protein is CATSDPDSNDKLFF.

Concerning this clonotype: The junction departs from the called germline gene at one end, perhaps through a read error. The CDR3 here is CASRLGPSVTEAFF. The DNA for the CDR3 is TGTGCCAGCAGATTAGGACCTAGCGTTACTGAAGCTTTCTTT. The V and J genes are TRBV12-3 or TRBV12-4 and TRBJ1-1; D uncertain. CDR3 length: 14 residues.